This T cell receptor (beta chain) was documented in a study of T-cell reconstitution after alpha-beta-depleted transplantation in children. Between the trimmed V and J ends, which lost 1 base and 0 bases, there was a span of 9 bases. This CDR3 contains 15 residues. Looked up from germline, CDR1 is ENHRY and CDR2 is SYGVKD. It was with unique molecular identifiers that the TCRbeta library was prepared. TCRdb processed the PCR reads anew with MiXCR; each CDR3 protein has one entry. The sample lists about 400,000 distinct CDR3 sequences, 15% to 20% occurring once. As regards this clonotype: Its cognate antigen is unknown.

Study-wide results and limits: About two months after transplant, alpha-beta T cells reportedly came from several hundred expanded graft clones. Newly made T cells mostly supplied T-cell counts and diversity one year after transplant.

The receptor was derived from a boy in the first two years of life who had a stem cell transplant for Wiskott-Aldrich syndrome, so the T cells may come from the graft donor. Sample: PBMCs, mostly from graft donor cells, taken 360 days after TCRalphabeta/CD19-depleted stem cell transplant. The chain links TRBV10-3 to TRBJ1-2; D may be TRBD1 (6 bases). CDR3 bases: TGTGCCATCAGTGAGTGGGGGGCGGCTAACTATGGCTACACCTTC. Protein product: CAISEWGAANYGYTF.